This record covers a single TCR beta chain. The record originates from a study of blood T cells in healthy people across ages. Isolation per sample recovered at least 7 million PBMCs. At least 6 micrograms of total RNA were extracted per sample. V was pared by 6 bases and J by 1 base, with 7 bases of the junction left unmatched. Germline V lookup: CDR1 MDHEN, CDR2 SYDVKM. The CDR3 is 15 amino acids. A second roughly 6 to 11 cycle PCR used barcoded and J-beta primers. TCRdb reanalysed the 5' RACE reads using MiXCR and keeps one entry per CDR3 protein. The sample has nearly 1 million distinct CDR3 sequences; roughly half are singletons.

Sequencing used blood. This TCR derives from a woman aged 60-75 years in good health. The chain uses TRBV28 and TRBJ2-5; the match to TRBD1 covers 8 bases. The CDR3 loop is CASSRDRSIQETQYF. The CDR3 DNA reads TGTGCCAGCAGCCGGGACAGGTCTATCCAAGAGACCCAGTACTTC.